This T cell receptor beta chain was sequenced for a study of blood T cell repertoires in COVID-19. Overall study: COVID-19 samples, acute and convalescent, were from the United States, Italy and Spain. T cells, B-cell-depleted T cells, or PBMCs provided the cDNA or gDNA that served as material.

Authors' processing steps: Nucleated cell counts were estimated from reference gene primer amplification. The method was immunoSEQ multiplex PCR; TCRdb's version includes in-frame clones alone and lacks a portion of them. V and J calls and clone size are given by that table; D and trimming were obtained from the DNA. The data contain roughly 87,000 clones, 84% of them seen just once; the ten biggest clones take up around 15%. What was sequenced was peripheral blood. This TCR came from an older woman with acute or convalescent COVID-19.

The CDR3 reads CACTSGGRETQYF. CDR3 nucleotide sequence: TGTGCCTGCACTAGCGGGGGGCGAGAGACCCAGTACTTC. The rearrangement uses TRBV30 and TRBJ2-5; 12 nucleotides align to TRBD2. Germline CDR1 and CDR2: GTSNPN and SVGIG (reference sequence). There are 13 residues in the CDR3. The V and J ends lost 6 bases and 4 bases, in that order; junction bases with no gene match: 3.